These T cell receptor beta chains were read from a single sample in a study of PD-1 blockade in classical Hodgkin lymphoma. Data came from immunoSEQ multiplex PCR; TCRdb stores just in-frame clones and leaves some out. The sample includes about 92,000 clones, 83% of them seen just once. Sequenced here: peripheral blood mononuclear cells (PBMCs), sampled before the fourth cycle of nivolumab. Receptors originate from a human donor with classical Hodgkin lymphoma. The conserved cysteine and the conserved F or W are not part of the CDR3 here. Fields, in order: J gene, V gene, clone size, CDR3 protein. Expanded clones are given a class, and other clones once, few, many or no size at all.

>TRBJ2-3|TRBV6-1|.
ASNQLVADTQY
>TRBJ2-5|TRBV10-3|.
AISEGSGKETQY
>TRBJ1-2|TRBV21-1|.
ASSKEVDRDYT
>TRBJ1-5|TRBV7-8|.
ASSLAQGAGNQPQH
>TRBJ2-1|TRBV5-1|once
ASSFLETSGISSYNEQF
>TRBJ2-1|TRBV2|.
ASSEARGLVGDEQF
>TRBJ2-5|TRBV5-6|.
ASRKVGGLETQY
>TRBJ2-7|TRBV10-3|once
ASRGSSYEQY
>TRBJ2-3|TRBV30|few
AFSTGTSESDTQY
>TRBJ2-1|TRBV6-1|.
ASSVSTRSWTNEQF
>TRBJ2-3|TRBV6-5|.
ASSQSGPTYTQY
>TRBJ2-7|TRBV14|.
ASSQGGGLREATYEQY
>TRBJ2-5|TRBV29-1|once
SVELPGETQY
>TRBJ2-3|TRBV29-1|.
SVGSITSTDTQY
>TRBJ1-2|TRBV28|.
ASSLNRQRGGYT
>TRBJ2-3|TRBV6-4|.
ASSEHFSTDTQY
>TRBJ1-5|TRBV27|.
ASSLLVNQPQH
>TRBJ2-5|TRBV18|.
ASSPRDRAAQY
>TRBJ2-3|TRBV7-9|.
ASSPRRTTDTQY
>TRBJ1-1|TRBV5-1|.
ASSGNRGAINTEAF
>TRBJ2-7|TRBV9|once
ASSPGQGNKQY
>TRBJ1-5|TRBV10-2|.
ASSPVGAHQPQH
>TRBJ1-4|TRBV10-1|.
ASSDLGEKLF
>TRBJ1-1|TRBV6-5|few
ASSYDRGGTEAF
>TRBJ1-3|TRBV29-1|.
SVAGTLGNTIY
>TRBJ1-1|TRBV7-9|.
ASSSYDRGPFTEAF
>TRBJ2-5|TRBV28|.
ASGQVRETQY
>TRBJ1-3|TRBV10-3|.
AISEFVGGGNTIY
>TRBJ2-1|TRBV19|.
ASSIGGPGEQF
>TRBJ1-2|TRBV27|.
ASSLTANYGYT
>TRBJ1-2|TRBV28|.
ASSLLGYYGYT
>TRBJ1-1|TRBV4-3|.
ASSPHFGGNTEAF
>TRBJ1-1|TRBV6-1|.
ASSLTGKTEAF
>TRBJ1-3|TRBV30|.
AWSTTAGNTIY
>TRBJ2-7|TRBV10-3|.
AIKDREQNYEQY
>TRBJ1-4|TRBV2|few
ASSDGSLTNEKLF
>TRBJ2-7|TRBV2|.
ASSVSGTRVDEQY
>TRBJ1-5|TRBV2|.
ASSGWQNNQPQH
>TRBJ2-1|TRBV2|.
ASSAQRDHNEQF
>TRBJ2-7|TRBV6-5|.
ASGRLAGNSYEQY
>TRBJ2-7|TRBV6-6|.
ASSYSKASGSPEQY
>TRBJ2-1|TRBV19|.
ASRSNPSGRGNEQF
>TRBJ1-2|TRBV6-5|.
ASSTASSPYGYT
>TRBJ1-1|TRBV29-1|.
SASNGIATEAF
>TRBJ2-2|TRBV11-3|.
ASSSGTGRSGELF
>TRBJ2-2|TRBV19|once
ASTLLAGGAGELF
>TRBJ1-1|TRBV6-5|.
ASSYRGENTEAF
>TRBJ1-2|TRBV5-4|.
ASSLDRGLDGYT
>TRBJ2-3|TRBV30|.
AWGVLAGGHTQY
>TRBJ2-7|TRBV10-3|.
AISGGSSYEQY
>TRBJ1-2|TRBV12-5|.
ASGLVSEAYGYT
>TRBJ1-5|TRBV2|.
ASSEQANRQPQH
>TRBJ1-5|TRBV5-5|.
ASSLQGSNQPQH
>TRBJ2-1|TRBV18|.
ASSPPGLAGGNEQF
>TRBJ2-5|TRBV5-4|.
ASSPPGPRQETQY
>TRBJ1-2|TRBV29-1|few
SVEWGTNYGYT
>TRBJ2-1|TRBV27|.
ASLGGSSSYNEQF